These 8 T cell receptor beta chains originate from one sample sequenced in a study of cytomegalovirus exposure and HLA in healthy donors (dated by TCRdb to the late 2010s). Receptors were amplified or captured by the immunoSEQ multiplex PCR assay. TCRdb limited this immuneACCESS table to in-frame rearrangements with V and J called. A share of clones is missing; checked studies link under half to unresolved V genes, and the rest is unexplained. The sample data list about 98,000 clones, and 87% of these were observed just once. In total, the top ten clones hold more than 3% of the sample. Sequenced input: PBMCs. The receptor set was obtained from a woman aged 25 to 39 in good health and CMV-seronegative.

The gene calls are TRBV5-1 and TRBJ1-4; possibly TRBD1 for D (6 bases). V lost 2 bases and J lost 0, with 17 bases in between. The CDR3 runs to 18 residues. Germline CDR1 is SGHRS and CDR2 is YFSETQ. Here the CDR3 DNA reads TGCGCCAGCAGCTTTAGGGGGGGCGGCCCCTCAACTAATGAAAAACTGTTTTTT. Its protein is CASSFRGGGPSTNEKLFF.

In DNA form, the CDR3 reads TGTGCCAGCAGCTCCCAGGAACAGCCCCAGCATTTT. It is translated as CASSSQEQPQHF. This chain links TRBV5-6 with TRBJ1-5; D uncertain. This CDR3 comprises 12 residues. CDR1 is SGHDT, CDR2 YYEEEE, per germline. Trimming removed 3 bases from V and 7 bases from J, with 8 bases in between.

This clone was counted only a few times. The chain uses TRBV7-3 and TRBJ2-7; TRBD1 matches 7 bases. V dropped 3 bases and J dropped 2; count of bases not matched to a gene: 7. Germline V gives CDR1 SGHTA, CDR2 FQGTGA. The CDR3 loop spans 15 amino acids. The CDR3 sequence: CASSFTGAQTYEQYF. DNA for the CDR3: TGTGCCAGCAGCTTTACAGGGGCCCAGACCTACGAGCAGTACTTC.

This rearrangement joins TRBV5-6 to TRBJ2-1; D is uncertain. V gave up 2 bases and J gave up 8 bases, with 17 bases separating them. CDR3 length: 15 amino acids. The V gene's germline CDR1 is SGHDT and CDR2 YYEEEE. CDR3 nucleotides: TGTGCCAGCAGCTTAAGTCCAGACACCCGCTATGAGCAGTTCTTC. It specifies CASSLSPDTRYEQFF. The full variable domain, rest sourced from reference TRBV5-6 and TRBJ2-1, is DAGVTQSPTHLIKTRGQQVTLRCSPKSGHDTVSWYQQALGQGPQFIFQYYEEEERQRGNFPDRFSGHQFPNYSSELNVNALLLGDSALYLCASSLSPDTRYEQFFGPGTRLTVL.

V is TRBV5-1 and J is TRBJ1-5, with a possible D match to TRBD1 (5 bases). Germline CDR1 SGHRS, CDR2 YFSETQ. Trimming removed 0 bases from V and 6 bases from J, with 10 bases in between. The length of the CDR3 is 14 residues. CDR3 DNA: TGCGCCAGCAGCTTGGTGGGGGAGGGTCAGCCCCAGCATTTT. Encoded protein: CASSLVGEGQPQHF. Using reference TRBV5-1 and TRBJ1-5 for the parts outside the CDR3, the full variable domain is KAGVTQTPRYLIKTRGQQVTLSCSPISGHRSVSWYQQTPGQGLQFLFEYFSETQRNKGNFPGRFSGRQFSNSRSEMNVSTLELGDSALYLCASSLVGEGQPQHFGDGTRLSIL.

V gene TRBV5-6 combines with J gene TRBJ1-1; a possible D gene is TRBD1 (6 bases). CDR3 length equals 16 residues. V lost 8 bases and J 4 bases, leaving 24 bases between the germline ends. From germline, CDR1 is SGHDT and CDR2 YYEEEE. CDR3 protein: CASSQGAGDRGTEAFF. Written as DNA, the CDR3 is TGTGCCAGTAGCCAAGGAGCAGGGGACCGTGGCACTGAAGCTTTCTTT.

The chain's CDR3 is CASSEHGTALNEKLFF. CDR3 sequence (DNA): TGTGCCAGCAGTGAGCACGGGACAGCCCTTAATGAAAAACTGTTTTTT. The chain joins TRBV6-1 to TRBJ1-4, with 7 bases that match TRBD1. Germline CDR1 and CDR2: MNHNS and SASEGT. The CDR3 loop spans 16 amino acids. V was pared by 3 bases and J by 4 bases, with 8 bases of the junction left unmatched.

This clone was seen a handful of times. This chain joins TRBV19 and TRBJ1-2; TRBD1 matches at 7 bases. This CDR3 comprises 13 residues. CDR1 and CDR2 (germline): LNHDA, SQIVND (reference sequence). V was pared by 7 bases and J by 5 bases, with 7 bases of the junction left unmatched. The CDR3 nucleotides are TGTGCCAGTATGAGCACAGGGGTGTATGGCTACACCTTC. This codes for CASMSTGVYGYTF.